Listed below are T cell receptor beta chains from one sample, sequenced in a study of Graves' ophthalmopathy and Graves' hyperthyroidism. TCRdb fed the multiplex PCR reads into MiXCR, producing one record per CDR3 protein. The repertoire has about half a million distinct CDR3 sequences, approximately 15% of them found once; the top ten carry about a tenth. Sequencing used blood. These receptors all stem from a woman in her 30s with Graves' ophthalmopathy. Both conserved end residues are part of each CDR3. Fields, in order: clone size, V gene, J gene, D gene, CDR3 protein, CDR3 DNA. D genes are given only for firm matches. Size values are once, few and many counts, or a class for expanded clones, and some rows have none.

>many|TRBV6-1|TRBJ2-5|-
CASSDPKGFNRGETQYF
TGTGCCAGCAGTGACCCTAAGGGCTTCAATCGGGGAGAGACCCAGTACTTC
>many|TRBV7-8|TRBJ2-7|-
CASSPSDSYEQYF
TGTGCCAGCAGCCCGTCCGACTCCTACGAGCAGTACTTC
>many|TRBV11-2|TRBJ2-7|-
CASSIEPGEQYF
TGTGCCAGCAGCATTGAACCTGGCGAGCAGTACTTC
>-|TRBV7-9|TRBJ1-1|TRBD1
CASSLRQGEGTEAFF
TGTGCCAGCAGCCTCCGACAGGGAGAGGGCACTGAAGCTTTCTTT
>few|TRBV30|TRBJ1-1|TRBD1
CATAGTENTEAFF
TGTGCCACCGCCGGGACAGAAAACACTGAAGCTTTCTTT
>many|TRBV6-1|TRBJ1-2|-
CASFTAGVRNGYTF
TGTGCCAGCTTCACGGCGGGGGTTAGGAATGGCTACACCTTC
>many|TRBV28|TRBJ1-1|-
CASSFSFREAFF
TGTGCCAGCAGTTTTTCATTCCGGGAAGCTTTCTTT
>many|TRBV19|TRBJ1-5|-
CASSLAKRYNSNQPQHF
TGTGCCAGTAGCCTTGCTAAGAGGTACAATAGCAATCAGCCCCAGCATTTT
>-|TRBV6-1|TRBJ1-2|-
CASSLYRVNYGYTF
TGTGCCAGCAGCCTGTATAGGGTTAACTATGGCTACACCTTC
>-|TRBV3-1|TRBJ2-5|-
CASRDYRVETQDF
TGTGCCAGCAGAGACTACAGGGTCGAGACCCAGGACTTC
>few|TRBV7-8|TRBJ1-2|-
CASSPAAENYGYTF
TGTGCCAGCAGCCCAGCGGCAGAGAACTATGGCTACACCTTC
>-|TRBV12-3/TRBV12-4|TRBJ2-7|-
CASSLMRETYEQYF
TGTGCCAGCAGTTTAATGCGGGAAACCTACGAGCAGTACTTC
>many|TRBV28|TRBJ1-2|-
CASSFYLDPQGGYTF
TGTGCCAGCAGTTTCTACCTGGACCCCCAGGGGGGCTACACCTTC
>-|TRBV20-1|TRBJ2-7|TRBD1
CSAETGAGFYEQYF
TGCAGTGCCGAGACAGGGGCGGGATTTTACGAGCAGTACTTC
>many|TRBV9|TRBJ1-2|-
CASSVTGLWGYTF
TGTGCCAGCAGCGTTACAGGGCTATGGGGCTACACCTTC
>many|TRBV27|TRBJ1-2|-
CASSRTGTGYTF
TGTGCCAGCAGCCGAACAGGGACTGGCTACACCTTC
>many|TRBV6-1|TRBJ1-2|-
CAHRGSGTLPGGYTF
TGTGCCCACAGAGGGAGCGGGACATTACCGGGGGGCTACACCTTC
>many|TRBV6-5|TRBJ1-2|-
CASSYGRTYGYTF
TGTGCCAGCAGTTACGGCAGGACATATGGCTACACCTTC
>many|TRBV7-9|TRBJ2-5|-
CASSSRRGEETQYF
TGTGCCAGCAGCTCTCGGAGAGGGGAGGAGACCCAGTACTTC
>many|TRBV11-2|TRBJ2-7|-
CASSQTSYGYEQYF
TGTGCCAGCAGCCAAACTAGCTATGGCTACGAGCAGTACTTC
>-|TRBV20-1|TRBJ2-5|TRBD2
CSAGSSGREETQYF
TGCAGTGCTGGCTCTAGCGGGAGGGAAGAGACCCAGTACTTC
>few|TRBV14|TRBJ1-6|-
CASSGGPAGNSPLHF
TGTGCCAGCAGCGGAGGGCCGGCCGGGAATTCACCCCTCCACTTT
>many|TRBV6-5|TRBJ1-2|-
CASSYKSKVENYGYTF
TGTGCCAGCAGTTACAAATCGAAGGTGGAGAACTATGGCTACACCTTC
>-|TRBV20-1|TRBJ1-3|-
CSAEGPGNTIYF
TGCAGTGCCGAAGGCCCTGGAAACACCATATATTTT
>-|TRBV27|TRBJ2-7|TRBD2
CASRIAGGRSYEQYF
TGTGCCAGCAGGATAGCGGGAGGCCGCTCCTACGAGCAGTACTTC
>many|TRBV27|TRBJ1-1|TRBD1
CASGQGVNTEAFF
TGTGCCAGCGGTCAGGGGGTGAACACTGAAGCTTTCTTT
>many|TRBV29-1|TRBJ1-1|-
CSVEAGKTVEGEAFF
TGCAGCGTTGAAGCTGGGAAAACCGTCGAGGGTGAAGCTTTCTTT
>many|TRBV11-1|TRBJ2-2|TRBD1
CASSLVGTGDTGELFF
TGTGCCAGCAGCCTAGTTGGGACAGGAGACACCGGGGAGCTGTTTTTT
>many|TRBV6-2/TRBV6-3|TRBJ2-2|-
CASSPGGGELFF
TGTGCCAGCAGTCCTGGGGGAGGGGAGCTGTTTTTT
>many|TRBV4-1|TRBJ1-1|-
CASSPDTGFAAFF
TGCGCCAGCAGCCCGGACACAGGGTTCGCAGCTTTCTTT
>many|TRBV30|TRBJ1-1|-
CAWSAWTYPMNTEAFF
TGTGCCTGGAGTGCATGGACCTACCCCATGAACACTGAAGCTTTCTTT
>-|TRBV10-3|TRBJ2-7|TRBD1
CAIGRAGGSYEQHF
TGTGCCATCGGAAGGGCAGGGGGATCCTACGAGCAGCACTTC
>many|TRBV6-1|TRBJ1-5|TRBD1
CASRERDRGPDQPQHF
TGTGCCAGCAGGGAAAGGGACAGGGGGCCAGATCAGCCCCAGCATTTT
>many|TRBV6-5|TRBJ2-7|-
CASSYDPSSYEQYF
TGTGCCAGCAGTTACGACCCGTCCTCCTACGAGCAGTACTTC
>many|TRBV2|TRBJ2-7|TRBD2
CASSYGLAGKSSYEQYF
TGTGCCAGCAGCTACGGACTAGCGGGAAAAAGCTCCTACGAGCAGTACTTC
>many|TRBV12-3/TRBV12-4|TRBJ1-1|TRBD1
CASSSRQGATEAFF
TGTGCCAGCAGTTCCCGACAGGGGGCCACTGAAGCTTTCTTT
>many|TRBV15|TRBJ1-1|-
CATSRDSMNTEAFF
TGTGCCACCAGCAGAGATTCAATGAACACTGAAGCTTTCTTT
>many|TRBV6-2/TRBV6-3|TRBJ1-2|-
CASSYSGPHRSGYTF
TGTGCCAGCAGTTACTCGGGACCCCACCGCTCTGGCTACACCTTC
>-|TRBV6-2/TRBV6-3|TRBJ2-7|-
CASSRTEREQYF
TGTGCCAGCAGTCGGACAGAGCGGGAGCAGTACTTC
>-|TRBV28|TRBJ2-7|TRBD2
CASSLSLAGGPTVYF
TGTGCCAGCAGTTTAAGTTTGGCGGGAGGGCCTACGGTGTACTTC
>many|TRBV27|TRBJ1-2|-
CASREGSAYGYTF
TGTGCCAGCAGGGAGGGGTCCGCCTATGGCTACACCTTC
>-|TRBV3-1|TRBJ2-2|-
CASSQDTATKGLFF
TGTGCCAGCAGCCAAGATACAGCGACAAAGGGGCTGTTTTTT
>-|TRBV28|TRBJ1-2|-
CATQTVNYGYTF
TGTGCCACCCAAACAGTAAACTATGGCTACACCTTC
>many|TRBV6-1|TRBJ2-7|-
CASSEEIQGEQYF
TGTGCCAGCAGTGAAGAAATCCAGGGCGAGCAGTACTTC
>few|TRBV6-2/TRBV6-3|TRBJ2-2|TRBD2
CASSPGLAKLSNTGELFF
TGTGCCAGCAGCCCGGGACTAGCGAAACTATCGAACACCGGGGAGCTGTTTTTT
>many|TRBV7-2|TRBJ1-6|-
CASSLAQGGSPLHF
TGTGCCAGCAGCTTAGCTCAGGGAGGGTCACCCCTCCACTTT
>many|TRBV6-5|TRBJ1-3|TRBD1
CASSYSTGGSSGNTIYF
TGTGCCAGCAGTTACTCGACAGGGGGTTCCTCTGGAAACACCATATATTTT
>many|TRBV28|TRBJ2-7|-
CASSPLGQGGPSVKQYF
TGTGCCAGCAGTCCCCTTGGGCAGGGGGGACCCTCTGTGAAGCAGTACTTC
>many|TRBV2|TRBJ1-2|-
CASSDIRRPGGYTF
TGTGCCAGCAGTGATATCCGACGGCCAGGAGGCTACACCTTC
>many|TRBV27|TRBJ2-7|TRBD1
CASGLGQGIVEQYF
TGTGCCAGCGGCCTCGGACAGGGAATCGTTGAGCAGTACTTC
>-|TRBV7-2|TRBJ2-7|-
CASSDTSYEQYF
TGTGCCAGCAGCGATACCTCCTACGAGCAGTACTTC
>many|TRBV27|TRBJ2-2|TRBD2
CASSLTSGRTGELFF
TGTGCCAGCAGTTTGACTAGCGGGAGAACCGGGGAGCTGTTTTTT
>many|TRBV20-1|TRBJ2-3|-
CSARGQIRAQYF
TGCAGTGCTCGAGGCCAAATTAGGGCGCAGTATTTT
>many|TRBV19|TRBJ2-2|TRBD1
CASSIPTGGNFGELFF
TGTGCCAGTAGTATCCCGACAGGGGGCAATTTCGGGGAGCTGTTTTTT
>many|TRBV7-9|TRBJ2-5|-
CASSSRGGQYQETQYF
TGTGCCAGCAGCTCGAGGGGGGGGCAGTACCAAGAGACCCAGTACTTC
>few|TRBV19|TRBJ2-7|-
CASAPGPAYEQYF
TGTGCCAGTGCCCCGGGACCTGCCTACGAGCAGTACTTC
>many|TRBV20-1|TRBJ2-7|TRBD2
CASGGGTSSYEQYF
TGCGCCTCCGGGGGGGGGACAAGCTCCTACGAGCAGTACTTC
>-|TRBV11-1|TRBJ1-1|-
CASSLSGLPTEAFF
TGTGCCAGCAGCCTCTCAGGGTTACCGACTGAAGCTTTCTTT
>many|TRBV4-1|TRBJ1-1|-
CASSQDSSAVGGHLAEAFF
TGCGCCAGCAGCCAAGATAGTTCCGCTGTAGGGGGGCATCTCGCTGAAGCTTTCTTT